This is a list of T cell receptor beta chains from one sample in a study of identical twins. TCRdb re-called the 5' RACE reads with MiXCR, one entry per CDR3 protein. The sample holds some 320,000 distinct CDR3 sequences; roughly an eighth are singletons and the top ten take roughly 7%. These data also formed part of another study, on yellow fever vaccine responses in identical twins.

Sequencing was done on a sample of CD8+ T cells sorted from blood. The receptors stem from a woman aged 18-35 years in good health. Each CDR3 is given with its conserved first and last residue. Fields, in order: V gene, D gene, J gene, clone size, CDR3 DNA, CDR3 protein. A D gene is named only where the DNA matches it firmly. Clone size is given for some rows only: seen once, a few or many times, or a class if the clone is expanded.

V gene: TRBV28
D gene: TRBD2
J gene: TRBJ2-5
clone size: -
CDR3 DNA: TGTGCCAGCAGTTTCTCAGCGGGGGGCGGGGAGACCCAGTACTTC
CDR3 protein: CASSFSAGGGETQYF

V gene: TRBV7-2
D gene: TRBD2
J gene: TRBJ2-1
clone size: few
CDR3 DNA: TGTGCCAGCAGCTTAGCGGGGACTAGCGGGGGGCGAAGCTCCTACAATGAGCAGTTCTTC
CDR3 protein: CASSLAGTSGGRSSYNEQFF

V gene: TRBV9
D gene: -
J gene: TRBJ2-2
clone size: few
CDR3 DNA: TGTGCCAGCAGCGCCTACGAGTGGGGCACCGGGGAGCTGTTTTTT
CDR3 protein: CASSAYEWGTGELFF

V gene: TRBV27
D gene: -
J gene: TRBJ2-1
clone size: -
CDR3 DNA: TGTGCCAGCAGTTTTACGTCTGGGACCCGGTACAATGAGCAGTTCTTC
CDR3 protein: CASSFTSGTRYNEQFF

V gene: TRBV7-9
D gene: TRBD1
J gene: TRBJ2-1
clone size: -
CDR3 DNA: TGTGCCAGCAGCCCGACCGGGACAGGGTACAATGAGCAGTTCTTC
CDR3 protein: CASSPTGTGYNEQFF

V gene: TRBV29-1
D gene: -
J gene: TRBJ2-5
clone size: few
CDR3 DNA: TGCAGCGTTGTTAGTAGGGGTCTAACGTACCAAGAGACCCAGTACTTC
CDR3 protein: CSVVSRGLTYQETQYF

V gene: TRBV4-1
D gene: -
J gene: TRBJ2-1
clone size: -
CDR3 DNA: TGCGCCAGCAGCCAAGTTGTAACGAACAATGAGCAGTTCTTC
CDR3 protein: CASSQVVTNNEQFF

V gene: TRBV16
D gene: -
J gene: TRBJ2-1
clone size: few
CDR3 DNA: TGTGCCAGCAGCCGATCAGGGGAGAGGACCTACAATGAGCAGTTCTTC
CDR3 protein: CASSRSGERTYNEQFF

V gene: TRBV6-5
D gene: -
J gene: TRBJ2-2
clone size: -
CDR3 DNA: TGTGCCAGCAGTTCCTTCGGGACGGGTAACACCGGGGAGCTGTTTTTT
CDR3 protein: CASSSFGTGNTGELFF

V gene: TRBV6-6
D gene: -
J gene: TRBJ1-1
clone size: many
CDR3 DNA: TGTGCCAGCAGTCAGGAGCCGAACACTGAAGCTTTCTTT
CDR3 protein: CASSQEPNTEAFF

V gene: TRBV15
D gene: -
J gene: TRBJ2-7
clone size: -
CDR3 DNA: TGTGCCACCAGCAGAGATCTAAAGGCAGGCTACCTAAACTCCTACGAGCAGTACTTC
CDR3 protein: CATSRDLKAGYLNSYEQYF

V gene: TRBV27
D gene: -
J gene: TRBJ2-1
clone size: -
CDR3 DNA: TGTGCCAGCAGTTTAGGGGGTCTGAGCAATGAGCAGTTCTTC
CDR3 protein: CASSLGGLSNEQFF

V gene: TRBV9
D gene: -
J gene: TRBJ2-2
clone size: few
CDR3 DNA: TGTGCCAGCAGCATGACAGAGACCCCAACCGGGGAGCTGTTTTTT
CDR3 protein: CASSMTETPTGELFF

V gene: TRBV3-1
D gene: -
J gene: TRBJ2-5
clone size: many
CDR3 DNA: TGTGCCAGCACACCAGGGGTAGGGGAGACCCAGTACTTC
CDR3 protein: CASTPGVGETQYF

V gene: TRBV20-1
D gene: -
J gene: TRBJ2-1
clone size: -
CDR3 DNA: TGCAGTGCTGTCCCCCGGGCGTCGTCCTGGGATGAGCAGTTCTTC
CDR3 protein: CSAVPRASSWDEQFF

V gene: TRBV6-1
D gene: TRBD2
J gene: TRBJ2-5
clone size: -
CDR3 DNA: TGTGCCAGCAGTGAAACAAGCGGGGATCAAGAGACCCAGTACTTC
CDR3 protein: CASSETSGDQETQYF

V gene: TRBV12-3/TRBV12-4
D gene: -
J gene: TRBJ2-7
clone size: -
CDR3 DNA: TGTGCCAGCAGTCTCCAGACGGGGTCGCACGAGCAGTACTTC
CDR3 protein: CASSLQTGSHEQYF

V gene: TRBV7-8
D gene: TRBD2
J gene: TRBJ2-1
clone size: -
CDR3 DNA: TGTGCCAGCAGCTTACGTAGCGGGAGGATGGGTGAGCAGTTCTTC
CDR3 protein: CASSLRSGRMGEQFF

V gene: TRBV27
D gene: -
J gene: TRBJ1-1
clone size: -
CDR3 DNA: TGTGCCAGCAGTTTAGCTTCCAGCGGGCCTGAAGCTTTCTTT
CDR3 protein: CASSLASSGPEAFF

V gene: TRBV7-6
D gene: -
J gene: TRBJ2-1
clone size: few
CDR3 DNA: TGTGCCAGCAGCTTAGCAGAGGGGGGGAACAATGAGCAGTTCTTC
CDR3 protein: CASSLAEGGNNEQFF

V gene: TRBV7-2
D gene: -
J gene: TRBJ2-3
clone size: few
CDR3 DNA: TGTGCCAGCAGCTTAGCGATGTGGGGAGATACGCAGTATTTT
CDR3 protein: CASSLAMWGDTQYF

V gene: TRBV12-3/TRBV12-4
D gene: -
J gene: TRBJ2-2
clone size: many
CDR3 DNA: TGTGCCAGCAGTTCCACCGACCGTACCGGGGAGCTGTTTTTT
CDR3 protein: CASSSTDRTGELFF

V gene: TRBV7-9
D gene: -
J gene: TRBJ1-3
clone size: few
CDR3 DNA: TGTGCCAGCAGCTTTTTGACAGCCGGCTCTGGAAACACCATATATTTT
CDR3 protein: CASSFLTAGSGNTIYF

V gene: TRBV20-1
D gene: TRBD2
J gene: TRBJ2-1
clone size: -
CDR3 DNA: TGCAGTGCTAGAGGTCGACTAGCGGGAGGGCTCAATGAGCAGTTCTTC
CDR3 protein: CSARGRLAGGLNEQFF

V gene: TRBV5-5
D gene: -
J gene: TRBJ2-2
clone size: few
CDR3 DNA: TGTGCCAGCAGCTTGGACCTAGGCACCGGGGAGCTGTTTTTT
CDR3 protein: CASSLDLGTGELFF

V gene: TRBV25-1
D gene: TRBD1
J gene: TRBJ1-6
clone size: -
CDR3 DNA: TGTGCCAGCAGTGACCGGACAGGGATTTATTCACCCCTCCACTTT
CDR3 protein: CASSDRTGIYSPLHF

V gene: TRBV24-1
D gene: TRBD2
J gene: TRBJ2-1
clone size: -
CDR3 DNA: TGTGCCACCAGTGCCCAAACTAGCGGCTCCTACAATGAGCAGTTCTTC
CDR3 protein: CATSAQTSGSYNEQFF